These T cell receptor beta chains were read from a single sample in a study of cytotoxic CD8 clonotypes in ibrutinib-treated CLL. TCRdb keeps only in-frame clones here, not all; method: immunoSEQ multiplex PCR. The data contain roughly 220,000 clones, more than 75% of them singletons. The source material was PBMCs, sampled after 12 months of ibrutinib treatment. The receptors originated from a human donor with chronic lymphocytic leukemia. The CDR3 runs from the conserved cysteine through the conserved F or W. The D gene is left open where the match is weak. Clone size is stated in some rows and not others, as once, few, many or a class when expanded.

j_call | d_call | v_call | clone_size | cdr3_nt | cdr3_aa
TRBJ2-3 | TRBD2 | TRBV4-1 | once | TGCGCCAGCAGCCCGAGGGGCGGGAGGGTTACGAGAAGCACAGATACGCAGTATTTT | CASSPRGGRVTRSTDTQYF
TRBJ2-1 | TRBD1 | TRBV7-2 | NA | TGTGCCAGCAGCTTAGGGGGACAGTCTAATGAGCAGTTCTTC | CASSLGGQSNEQFF
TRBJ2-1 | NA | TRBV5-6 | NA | TGTGCCAGCAGCTTGGGACTAGTGGGCAATGAGCAGTTCTTC | CASSLGLVGNEQFF
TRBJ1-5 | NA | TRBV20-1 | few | TGCAGTGCTCAGCTTAATCAGCCCCAGCATTTT | CSAQLNQPQHF
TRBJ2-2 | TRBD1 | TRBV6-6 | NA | TGTGCCAGCAGGTATCGGGACAGGCCTACCGGGGAGCTGTTTTTT | CASRYRDRPTGELFF
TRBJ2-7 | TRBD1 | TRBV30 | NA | TGTGCCTGGGGCTCCGGACAGGGGGCAAGCGGGGAGTACTTC | CAWGSGQGASGEYF
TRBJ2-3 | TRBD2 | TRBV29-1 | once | TGCAGCGTTGAAATCCTAGCGGACACAGATACGCAGTATTTT | CSVEILADTDTQYF
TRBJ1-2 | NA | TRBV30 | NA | TGTGCCTGGAGTGTATCGAGAACCAACTATGGCTACACCTTC | CAWSVSRTNYGYTF
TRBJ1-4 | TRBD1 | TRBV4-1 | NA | TGCGCCAGCAGCCAAGGGAGGGCGAGGGGGCGGGTTAATGAAAAACTGTTTTTT | CASSQGRARGRVNEKLFF
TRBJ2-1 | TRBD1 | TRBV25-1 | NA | TGTGCCAGCAGTGAATCGGGACAGGGGAAGTACAATGAGCAGTTCTTC | CASSESGQGKYNEQFF
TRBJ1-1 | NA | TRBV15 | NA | TGTGCCACCAGCAGAGATTATGGTGGTGGGGCTGAAGCTTTCTTT | CATSRDYGGGAEAFF
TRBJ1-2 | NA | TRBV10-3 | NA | TGTGCCATCAGTGAGTCTCAGCGTGTAGAGGACTATGGCTACACCTTC | CAISESQRVEDYGYTF
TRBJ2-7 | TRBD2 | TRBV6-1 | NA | TGTGCCAGCATAGCGGGGGGTACCTCCTACGAGCAGTACTTC | CASIAGGTSYEQYF
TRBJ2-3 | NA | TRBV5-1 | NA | TGCGCCAGCAGCTTGGCCGAGGGATTACACACAGATACGCAGTATTTT | CASSLAEGLHTDTQYF
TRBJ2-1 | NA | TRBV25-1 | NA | TGTGCCAGCACCCTAAGGCCCCGGGGCTCCTACAATGAGCAGTTCTTC | CASTLRPRGSYNEQFF
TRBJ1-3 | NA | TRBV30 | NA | TGTGCCTGGCGCGACCATTCCTCTGGAAACACCATATATTTT | CAWRDHSSGNTIYF
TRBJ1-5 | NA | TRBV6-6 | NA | TGTGCCAGCAGCCTCGGACCGAATAGCAATCAGCCCCAGCATTTT | CASSLGPNSNQPQHF
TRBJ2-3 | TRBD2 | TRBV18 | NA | TGTGCCAGCTCACCACGATCTGGCGGGAGGGGCACAGATACGCAGTATTTT | CASSPRSGGRGTDTQYF
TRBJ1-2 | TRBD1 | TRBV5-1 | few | TGCGCCAGCAGTCCGGGACAGGCTGTTGGTGGCTACACCTTC | CASSPGQAVGGYTF
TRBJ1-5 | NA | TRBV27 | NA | TGTGCCAGCAGTCCGTCTTGGACAACCCATAGCAATCAGCCCCAGCATTTT | CASSPSWTTHSNQPQHF
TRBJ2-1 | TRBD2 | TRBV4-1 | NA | TGCGCCAGCAGCCAAGATTGGCTAGCGGGGGGGGGATGGCAGTTCTTC | CASSQDWLAGGGWQFF
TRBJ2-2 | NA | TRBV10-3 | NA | TGTGCCAGCCACCCGAACACCGGGGAGCTGTTTTTT | CASHPNTGELFF
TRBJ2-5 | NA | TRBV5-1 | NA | TGCGCCAGCGGGCCTGGGGGAAGCCAAGAGACCCAGTACTTC | CASGPGGSQETQYF
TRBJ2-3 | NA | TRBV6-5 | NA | TGTGCCAGCAGTCCCCCGGGCACAGATACGCAGTATTTT | CASSPPGTDTQYF
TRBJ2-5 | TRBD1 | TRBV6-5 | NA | TGTGCCAGCAGCCTAGATCAGGGGGCCGGAGAGACCCAGTACTTC | CASSLDQGAGETQYF
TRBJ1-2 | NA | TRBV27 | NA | TGTGCCAGCAGTGCCGACAGGCTGGGTAACTATGGCTACACCTTC | CASSADRLGNYGYTF
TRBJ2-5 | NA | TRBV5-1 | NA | TGCGCCAGCAGCCCGTCTGGGAACGTGGAGACCCAGTACTTC | CASSPSGNVETQYF
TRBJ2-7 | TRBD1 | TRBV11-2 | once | TGTGCCAGCAGCTTAGATGGGACAGGGCGCTACGAGCAGTACTTC | CASSLDGTGRYEQYF
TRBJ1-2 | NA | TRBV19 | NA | TGTGCCAGTAGTCCCCATATAGGTGGTCCTTCGGGTGGCTACACCTTC | CASSPHIGGPSGGYTF
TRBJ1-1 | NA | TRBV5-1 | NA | TGCGCCAGCAGCTTGTTTGCCGGTGAAGCTTTCTTT | CASSLFAGEAFF
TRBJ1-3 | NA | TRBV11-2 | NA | TGTGCCAGCGGCCCGCTTAGCAAAAACACCATATATTTT | CASGPLSKNTIYF
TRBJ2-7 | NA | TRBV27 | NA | TGTGCCAGCAGTACGTGGGGGGTCAGAAACGAGCAGTACTTC | CASSTWGVRNEQYF
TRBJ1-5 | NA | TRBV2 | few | TGTGCCAGCGGAATAGGAGGGCGGCAGCCCCAGCATTTT | CASGIGGRQPQHF
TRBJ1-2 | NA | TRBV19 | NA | TGTGCCAGTAGTACTGACAGAGACTATGGCTACACCTTC | CASSTDRDYGYTF
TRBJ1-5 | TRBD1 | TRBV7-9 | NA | TGTGCCAGCACCCGGCCCGGGACAGGGAGTTTAGCCCAGCATTTT | CASTRPGTGSLAQHF
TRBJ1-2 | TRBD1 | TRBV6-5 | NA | TGTGCCAGCAGTTACGACAGGGTCCCCTATGGCTACACCTTC | CASSYDRVPYGYTF
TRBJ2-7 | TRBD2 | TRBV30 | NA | TGTGCCTGGAGTGTAGGCGGGGGACTCTCCTACGAGCAGTACTTC | CAWSVGGGLSYEQYF
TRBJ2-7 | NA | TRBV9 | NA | TGTGCCAGCAGCGTAGAGGGTGGTCCCTACGAGCAGTACTTC | CASSVEGGPYEQYF
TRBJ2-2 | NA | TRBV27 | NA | TGTGCCAGCAGTTTCGGGGTCCCCGGGGAGCTGTTTTTT | CASSFGVPGELFF
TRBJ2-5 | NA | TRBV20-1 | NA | TGCAGTGGCTACCAAGAGACCCAGTACTTC | CSGYQETQYF
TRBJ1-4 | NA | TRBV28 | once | TGTGCCAGCAGCCAGACGCGGCGAGGTGAAAAACTGTTTTTT | CASSQTRRGEKLFF
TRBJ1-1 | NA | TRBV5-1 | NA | TGCGCCAGCAGCTTGAGCGTGGGTCAGACAAACACTGAAGCTTTCTTT | CASSLSVGQTNTEAFF
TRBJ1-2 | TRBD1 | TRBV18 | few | TGTGCCAGCTCACCTGGGACAGGGGGCTCCTCAAGGGACTATGGCTACACCTTC | CASSPGTGGSSRDYGYTF
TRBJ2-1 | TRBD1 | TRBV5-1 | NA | TGCGCCAGCAGCTTGGCCCCTCCGCGACAGGGCAAGCAGTTCTTC | CASSLAPPRQGKQFF
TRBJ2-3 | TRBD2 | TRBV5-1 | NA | TGCGCCAGCAGCTTAGTAGCGGGGGGAAGCACAGATACGCAGTATTTT | CASSLVAGGSTDTQYF
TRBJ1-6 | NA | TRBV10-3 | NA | TGTGCCATCAGTGAGTCTGAGGGAGCACTCTATAATTCACCCCTCCACTTT | CAISESEGALYNSPLHF
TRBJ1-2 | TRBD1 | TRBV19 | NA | TGTGCCAGTAGCTCGGACAGGCGGGGGAACTATGGCTACACCTTC | CASSSDRRGNYGYTF
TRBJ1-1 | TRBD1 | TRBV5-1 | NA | TGCGCCAGCAGCCCGGGGACAGCGAACACTGAAGCTTTCTTT | CASSPGTANTEAFF
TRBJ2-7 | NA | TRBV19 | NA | TGTGCCAGTAGTATGGGACAAAACGAGCAGTACTTC | CASSMGQNEQYF
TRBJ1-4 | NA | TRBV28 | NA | TGTGCCAGCAGCTGGGCCCGTTTAAATGAAAAACTGTTTTTT | CASSWARLNEKLFF